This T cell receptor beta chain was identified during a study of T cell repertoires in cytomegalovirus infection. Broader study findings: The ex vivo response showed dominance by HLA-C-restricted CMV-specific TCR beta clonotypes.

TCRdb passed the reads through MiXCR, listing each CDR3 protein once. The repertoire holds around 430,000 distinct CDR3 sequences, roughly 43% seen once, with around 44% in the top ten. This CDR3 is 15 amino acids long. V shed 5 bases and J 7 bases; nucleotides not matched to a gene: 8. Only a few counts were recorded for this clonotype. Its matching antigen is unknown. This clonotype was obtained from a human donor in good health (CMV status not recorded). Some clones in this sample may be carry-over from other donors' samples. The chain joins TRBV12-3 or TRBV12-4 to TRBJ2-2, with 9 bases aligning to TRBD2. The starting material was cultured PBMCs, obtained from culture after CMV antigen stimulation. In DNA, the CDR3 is TGTGCCAGCAGTCGGGGCGGGGGGGCCTTCGGGGAGCTGTTTTTT. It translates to CASSRGGGAFGELFF.